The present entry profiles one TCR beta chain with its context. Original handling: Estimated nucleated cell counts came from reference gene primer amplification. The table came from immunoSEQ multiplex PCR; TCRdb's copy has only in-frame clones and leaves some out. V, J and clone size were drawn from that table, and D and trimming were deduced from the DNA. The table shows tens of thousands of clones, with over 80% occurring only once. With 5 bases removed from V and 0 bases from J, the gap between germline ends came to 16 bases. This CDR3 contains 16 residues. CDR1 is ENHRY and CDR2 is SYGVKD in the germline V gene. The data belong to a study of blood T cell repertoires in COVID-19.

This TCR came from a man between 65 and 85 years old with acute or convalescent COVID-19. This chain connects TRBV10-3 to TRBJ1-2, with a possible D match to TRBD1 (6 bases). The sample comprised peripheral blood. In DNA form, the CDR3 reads TGTGCCATCAGTATGGCAGGGGCCTTCTCTAACTATGGCTACACCTTC. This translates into CAISMAGAFSNYGYTF.